The TCR beta chain described here comes from a study of a mutant IDH1 vaccine in newly diagnosed glioma. Regarding this clone: Its antigen is unknown.

CDR1 and CDR2 from the germline V gene are SGHAT and FQDESV (reference sequence). The length of the CDR3 is 16 residues. V shed 1 base, J shed 2 bases, and the junction held 7 bases outside the gene matches. Libraries were prepared by immunoSEQ multiplex PCR; TCRdb keeps only in-frame clonotypes and omits some of them. The sample records 57,000 or so clones, roughly four fifths being singletons. Time point of the sample: week 11, during vaccination. In the vaccine, a single dose held 300 ug of the mutant IDH1 20-mer peptide, along with topical imiquimod. The chain combines TRBV11-1 with TRBJ2-7; 8 positions agree with TRBD2. The material sequenced was PBMCs, taken from a glioma patient whose treatment included an IDH1 peptide vaccine. The TCR originated in a young man with glioma. CDR3 sequence (DNA): TGTGCCAGCAGCTTAGGCCCTAGCGGGCTTACCTACGAGCAGTACTTC. Its protein is CASSLGPSGLTYEQYF.